These 13 T cell receptor beta chains share one sample of origin, sequenced in a study of a mutant IDH1 vaccine in newly diagnosed glioma. These receptors are not linked to any known antigen. The repertoire was sequenced with immunoSEQ multiplex PCR; TCRdb's copy has only in-frame clones and lacks some. The sample lists some 130,000 clones; about four fifths were seen once. Time point denoted: week 11, during vaccination. Doses of 300 ug of mutant IDH1 20-mer peptide were given with topical imiquimod. The sequencing here drew on PBMCs, taken from a glioma patient whose treatment included an IDH1 peptide vaccine. The source of these receptors is a middle-aged man with glioma.

The chain joins TRBV19 to TRBJ1-1, with TRBD1 identical over 11 bases. Germline assignment: CDR1 LNHDA and CDR2 SQIVND (reference sequence). The J segment lost 5 bases and the V segment lost 3 bases, leaving 11 bases of the junction unmatched. This CDR3 is built from 17 residues. For the CDR3, the DNA is TGTGCCAGTAGTATTGGCAGAGGGACAGGGGGTCTAACTGAAGCTTTCTTT. The encoded protein is CASSIGRGTGGLTEAFF.

This clone appeared a single time. This chain connects TRBV18 to TRBJ2-5, with D perhaps assigned TRBD1 or TRBD2 (5 bases each). CDR1 and CDR2 from the germline V gene are KGHSH and LQKENI. The CDR3 contains 16 residues. Trimming removed 3 bases from V and 3 bases from J, with 17 bases in between. CDR3: CASSPMVGPRKETQYF. The CDR3 DNA reads as TGTGCCAGCTCACCCATGGTGGGACCAAGGAAAGAGACCCAGTACTTC.

This rearrangement joins TRBV30 to TRBJ2-4; D call uncertain. CDR1 is GTSNPN, CDR2 SVGIG, per germline (reference sequence). The CDR3 consists of 15 residues. V lost 2 bases, J lost 0 bases, and 11 bases lay in between. CDR3: CAWSLKGLAKNIQYF. The CDR3 DNA sequence: TGTGCCTGGAGTTTAAAAGGGCTAGCCAAAAACATTCAGTACTTC.

The chain employs TRBV6-5 and TRBJ1-2, with 7 bases fitting TRBD1. The CDR3 length is 15 residues. V shed 5 bases, J shed 0 bases, and the junction held 6 bases outside the gene matches. CDR1 is MNHEY and CDR2 is SVGAGI in the germline V gene. CDR3 nucleotide sequence: TGTGCCAGCAGTCTAGACAGGGTAGCTAACTATGGCTACACCTTC. Its protein is CASSLDRVANYGYTF.

The rearrangement links TRBV28 to TRBJ2-1; no clear D. Germline V gene sequence: CDR1 MDHEN, CDR2 SYDVKM. V lost 6 bases, J lost 9 bases, and 15 bases lay in between. The CDR3 has 13 residues. CDR3 sequence (DNA): TGTGCCAGCAGCCTTTCCCGAGTAGGTGAGCAGTTCTTC. Its translation is CASSLSRVGEQFF.

This chain joins TRBV21-1 and TRBJ1-1; TRBD1 is the table's D call and was not checked against the DNA. TRBV21-1 is an annotated pseudogene. The CDR3 has 16 amino acids. CDR3 loop: CASSKGSGQGYTEAFF. CDR3 nucleotides: TGTGCCAGCAGCAAAGGATCTGGGCAGGGTTACACTGAAGCTTTCTTT.

This chain uses TRBV7-9 with TRBJ1-3; no reliable D call. CDR1 is SEHNR, CDR2 FQNEAQ, per germline (reference sequence). V was cut by 5 bases and J by 3 bases, with 8 bases left in between. The CDR3 contains 13 residues. For the CDR3, the DNA is TGTGCCAGCAGCGGGCCTTTTGGAAACACCATATATTTT. It encodes CASSGPFGNTIYF. Looking up the rest from reference TRBV7-9 and TRBJ1-3 gives the full variable domain: DTGVSQNPRHKITKRGQNVTFRCDPISEHNRLYWYRQTLGQGPEFLTYFQNEAQLEKSRLLSDRFSAERPKGSFSTLEIQRTEQGDSAMYLCASSGPFGNTIYFGEGSWLTVV.

This clone has just one count. For the CDR3, the DNA is TGCGCCAGCAGCCAAGGAGCAGGGGGCTACGAGCAGTACTTC. It is translated as CASSQGAGGYEQYF. This rearrangement joins TRBV4-3 to TRBJ2-7, with 7 bases fitting TRBD1. Germline CDR1 reads LGHNA; CDR2 reads YSLEER. V lost 1 base and J lost 3; bases outside the gene matches: 3. The CDR3 has 14 amino acids.

The chain is built from TRBV15 and TRBJ2-3, with D uncertain. This CDR3 comprises 14 residues. Germline assignment: CDR1 LNHNV and CDR2 YYDKDF (reference sequence). Deletions cut 0 bases from V and 6 bases from J, with 10 bases between. The CDR3: CATSRDRFGDTQYF. The CDR3, as DNA: TGTGCCACCAGCAGAGATCGGTTCGGGGATACGCAGTATTTT.

The rearrangement uses TRBV6-4 and TRBJ2-3, with TRBD2 matching 8 bases. Germline-derived CDR1 and CDR2 are MRHNA and SNTAGT. The CDR3 covers 11 residues. The V segment lost 6 bases and the J segment 15 bases; nucleotides outside the gene matches: 8. CDR3 amino acids: CASRDLAGRYF. The CDR3 coding sequence is TGTGCCAGCAGGGATTTAGCGGGGAGATATTTT.

The rearrangement links TRBV7-6 to TRBJ2-2; 7 bases align to TRBD1. Germline V lookup: CDR1 SGHVS, CDR2 FNYEAQ. V was pared by 2 bases and J by 5 bases, with 8 bases of the junction left unmatched. The CDR3 is made up of 16 amino acids. CDR3 nucleotide sequence: TGTGCCAGCAGCTTACACCGCCAGGGGGTTACCGGGGAGCTGTTTTTT. Translating gives CASSLHRQGVTGELFF.

This rearrangement joins TRBV4-2 to TRBJ2-7; the match to TRBD1 covers 10 bases. The V segment lost 5 bases and the J segment 1 base; nucleotides outside the gene matches: 5. This CDR3 comprises 15 residues. The V gene's germline CDR1 is LGHNA and CDR2 YNFKEQ. The CDR3 is CASSEPGQGSYEQYF. As DNA, the CDR3 is TGTGCCAGCAGCGAACCGGGACAGGGGTCCTACGAGCAGTACTTC.

The chain couples TRBV29-1 to TRBJ2-1; D may match TRBD1 or TRBD2 (5 bases each). The CDR3 length is 13 residues. V was clipped by 6 bases and J by 2 bases, with 11 bases between them. The germline V gene encodes CDR1 SQVTM and CDR2 ANQGSEA. The CDR3 DNA follows: TGCAGCGTAGACAGCGGAGCCTACAATGAGCAGTTCTTC. Translated: CSVDSGAYNEQFF.